These 24 T cell receptor beta chains came from one sample sequenced in a study of PD-L1 blockade in urothelial cancer. Clones were read by immunoSEQ multiplex PCR, and TCRdb kept only the in-frame ones, dropping some. The data contain approximately 50,000 clones, approximately 79% of them singletons. The time point here: pretreatment peripheral blood. Material: PBMCs, obtained around atezolizumab (anti-PD-L1) treatment. The receptors originated from an older man with urothelial cancer.

This chain joins TRBV30 and TRBJ2-1; TRBD2 matches at 14 bases. The germline V gene has CDR1 GTSNPN and CDR2 SVGIG (reference sequence). Germline trimming cut 4 bases from V and 7 bases from J; bases unmatched to any gene: 3. The CDR3 consists of 14 residues. CDR3 region: CAWKTSGGGNEQFF. The CDR3 nucleotides read TGTGCCTGGAAGACTAGCGGGGGGGGAAATGAGCAGTTCTTC.

The CDR3 is CASSYDSGGSYEQYF. DNA for the CDR3: TGTGCCAGCAGCTACGATAGCGGGGGATCCTACGAGCAGTACTTC. V gene TRBV7-2 combines with J gene TRBJ2-7, with 9 bases fitting TRBD2. V gave up 4 bases and J gave up 1 base; unmatched junction bases: 5. CDR1 is SGHTA and CDR2 is FQGNSA in the germline V gene. There are 15 residues in the CDR3. The entire variable domain, with the rest obtained from reference TRBV7-2 and TRBJ2-7, is as follows: GAGVSQSPSNKVTEKGKDVELRCDPISGHTALYWYRQSLGQGLEFLIYFQGNSAPDKSGLPSDRFSAERTGGSVSTLTIQRTQQEDSAVYLCASSYDSGGSYEQYFGPGTRLTVT.

The chain joins TRBV2 to TRBJ1-5, with D unresolved. Germline V gene data show CDR1 as SNHLY and CDR2 as FYNNEI. Trimming left V 2 bases short and J 6 bases short, with 11 bases between. The CDR3 has 14 amino acids. The CDR3 here is CASSERGYGQPQHF. CDR3 sequence (DNA): TGTGCCAGCAGTGAACGAGGGTATGGTCAGCCCCAGCATTTT.

The gene calls are TRBV6-1 and TRBJ2-7; TRBD1 aligns across 10 bases. With V trimmed by 2 bases and J by 5 bases, 9 bases remained unmatched. This CDR3 has 16 amino acids. Germline CDR1 MNHNS, CDR2 SASEGT. CDR3 in amino acids: CASSEYFRDRGDEQYF. As DNA, the CDR3 is TGTGCCAGCAGTGAATACTTCCGGGACAGGGGCGACGAGCAGTACTTC.

The chain carries TRBV2 and TRBJ1-1; D remains unclear. Germline V gives CDR1 SNHLY, CDR2 FYNNEI. Deletions cut 6 bases from V and 7 bases from J, with 12 bases between. The CDR3 is made up of 12 amino acids. The CDR3 loop is CASSRVGYEAFF. DNA for the CDR3: TGTGCCAGCAGCCGGGTGGGTTATGAAGCTTTCTTT.

This chain links TRBV28 with TRBJ2-1, with a tentative D call TRBD1 (6 bases). The CDR3 is made up of 16 amino acids. The germline V and J ends were trimmed by 5 bases and 3 bases, with 17 bases remaining between them. Per germline, CDR1 MDHEN and CDR2 SYDVKM. CDR3 residues: CASSITTGPFYNEQFF. The CDR3 nucleotides are TGTGCCAGCAGTATAACCACAGGGCCCTTCTACAATGAGCAGTTCTTC.

The V call is TRBV19, the J call TRBJ2-7, with 8 nucleotides matching TRBD1. CDR3 length: 14 amino acids. Germline-derived CDR1 and CDR2 are LNHDA and SQIVND (reference sequence). J gave up 6 bases and V 5 bases, and 9 bases lay outside the gene matches. The CDR3: CASSFDRGYSEQYF. The CDR3 nucleotides read TGTGCCAGTAGTTTCGACAGGGGATACAGCGAGCAGTACTTC.

The V call is TRBV29-1, the J call TRBJ2-5; 8 bases align to TRBD1. V was pared by 0 bases and J by 4 bases, with 7 bases of the junction left unmatched. This CDR3 region has 15 residues. The germline gives CDR1 SQVTM, CDR2 ANQGSEA. The CDR3 spells CSVEEEDRAGETQYF. CDR3 DNA sequence: TGCAGCGTTGAAGAGGAGGACAGGGCGGGAGAGACCCAGTACTTC.

The V call is TRBV27, the J call TRBJ2-7, with TRBD2 matching 7 bases. The V gene's germline CDR1 is MNHEY and CDR2 SMNVEV (reference sequence). The CDR3 runs 14 residues. V lost 5 bases to trimming and J lost 1 base; unmatched junction nucleotides: 5. This CDR3 reads CASSLTSRSYEQYF. The CDR3 DNA reads as TGTGCCAGCAGTCTGACTAGCCGTTCCTACGAGCAGTACTTC.

The rearrangement links TRBV21-1 to TRBJ1-2; the D call in the table, TRBD1, was not verified against the DNA. TRBV21-1 is shown as a pseudogene. The CDR3 extends over 12 amino acids. DNA of the CDR3: TGTGCCGCGACAGGGTTGGGCTATGGCTACACCTTC. This sequence encodes CAATGLGYGYTF.

The V gene is TRBV9, the J gene TRBJ1-1, with TRBD1 identical over 7 bases. The germline CDR1 and CDR2 sequences are SGDLS and YYNGEE. The CDR3 loop spans 14 amino acids. Trimming cost V 4 bases and J 5 bases; bases outside gene matches: 8. CDR3 residues: CASSKTGDGTEAFF. The CDR3 bases are TGTGCCAGCAGCAAAACAGGGGATGGAACTGAAGCTTTCTTT.

The rearrangement joins TRBV7-2 to TRBJ2-7; 9 positions match TRBD1. Per the germline V gene, CDR1 is SGHTA and CDR2 is FQGNSA. The CDR3 contains 15 residues. The V and J ends lost 1 base and 6 bases, in that order; junction bases with no gene match: 7. In DNA form, the CDR3 reads TGTGCCAGCAGCTTAGTCCCGGACAGGGGCCTCGAGCAGTACTTC. Residues: CASSLVPDRGLEQYF.

The J gene is TRBJ2-7, the V gene TRBV11-3; 7 bases line up with TRBD2. Per the germline V gene, CDR1 is SGHNT and CDR2 is YENEEA. The CDR3 consists of 16 residues. With V trimmed by 0 bases and J by 5 bases, 10 bases remained unmatched. The chain's CDR3 is CASSLDTASGYDEQYF. DNA for the CDR3: TGTGCCAGCAGCTTAGATACGGCTAGCGGTTACGACGAGCAGTACTTC. The complete variable domain, with remaining parts taken from reference TRBV11-3 and TRBJ2-7, reads EAGVVQSPRYKIIEKKQPVAFWCNPISGHNTLYWYLQNLGQGPELLIRYENEEAVDDSQLPKDRFSAERLKGVDSTLKIQPAELGDSAVYLCASSLDTASGYDEQYFGPGTRLTVT.

This chain joins TRBV9 and TRBJ1-2, with TRBD1 matching 8 bases. The CDR3 is made up of 15 amino acids. Germline V gene sequence: CDR1 SGDLS, CDR2 YYNGEE. Trimming cost V 3 bases and J 5 bases; bases outside gene matches: 9. The CDR3 coding sequence is TGTGCCAGCAGCGATGACAGGGGTAAGGGATATGGCTACACCTTC. Its protein is CASSDDRGKGYGYTF. Full variable domain (missing parts from reference TRBV9 and TRBJ1-2): DSGVTQTPKHLITATGQRVTLRCSPRSGDLSVYWYQQSLDQGLQFLIQYYNGEERAKGNILERFSAQQFPDLHSELNLSSLELGDSALYFCASSDDRGKGYGYTFGSGTRLTVV.

The V gene is TRBV19, the J gene TRBJ1-1; D remains ambiguous. Germline CDR1 reads LNHDA; CDR2 reads SQIVND (reference sequence). Trimming stripped 1 base from V and 5 bases from J, with 8 bases between. The CDR3 contains 13 residues. The CDR3 DNA is TGTGCCAGTAGTATAGCCAGGCTGACTGAAGCTTTCTTT. This encodes CASSIARLTEAFF.

The gene calls are TRBV19 and TRBJ2-5; D is possibly TRBD1 (6 bases). Between the trimmed V and J ends, which lost 6 bases and 5 bases, there was a span of 16 bases. This CDR3 has 14 amino acids. Germline V gene lookup returns CDR1 LNHDA and CDR2 SQIVND (reference sequence). For the CDR3, the DNA is TGTGCCAGTAGACCACAGGGTCTGCACGAGACCCAGTACTTC. This sequence encodes CASRPQGLHETQYF.

A note on this clone: The same CDR3 also results from other DNA sequences found in this sample. The J gene is TRBJ1-2, the V gene TRBV30; 7 nucleotides agree with TRBD1. Germline CDR1 reads GTSNPN; CDR2 reads SVGIG (reference sequence). The CDR3 consists of 14 residues. V lost 5 bases and J lost 5; bases outside the gene matches: 11. The CDR3 DNA is TGTGCCTGGGCTCGAACAGGGGAGATTTATGGCTACACCTTC. Its translation: CAWARTGEIYGYTF.

V usage is TRBV21-1 and J usage is TRBJ2-5; the listed D gene, TRBD1, was not tested against the DNA. TRBV21-1 corresponds to a pseudogene. The CDR3 has 11 residues. The CDR3 here is CASRTGETQYF. In DNA form, the CDR3 reads TGTGCCAGCAGGACAGGGGAGACCCAGTACTTC.

The chain couples TRBV4-1 to TRBJ2-3; TRBD2 agrees at 12 bases. V was pared by 5 bases and J by 2 bases, with 11 bases of the junction left unmatched. This CDR3 is 18 amino acids long. Germline-derived CDR1 and CDR2 are MGHRA and YSYEKL. CDR3 amino acids: CASSDRLAGVGFTDTQYF. In DNA form, the CDR3 reads TGCGCCAGCAGCGACCGACTAGCGGGAGTAGGTTTCACAGATACGCAGTATTTT.

CDR3 in DNA: TGTGCCAGTAGTATCTCCCCAACTCCGGGAACTAATGAAAAACTGTTTTTT. As protein: CASSISPTPGTNEKLFF. V is TRBV19 and J is TRBJ1-4; D ambiguous. CDR3 length equals 17 residues. Trimming shortened V by 3 bases and J by 1 base, and 15 bases separated the two germline ends. The germline V gene encodes CDR1 LNHDA and CDR2 SQIVND (reference sequence).

This rearrangement joins TRBV7-6 to TRBJ1-1; 10 bases are shared with TRBD1. V dropped 5 bases and J dropped 1; count of bases not matched to a gene: 7. The CDR3 runs to 16 residues. Germline CDR1 reads SGHVS; CDR2 reads FNYEAQ. The CDR3 loop is CASSPDRGLGNTEAFF. CDR3 sequence (DNA): TGTGCCAGCAGCCCCGACAGGGGGCTCGGGAACACTGAAGCTTTCTTT.

There are a few counts of this clone. V gene TRBV2 combines with J gene TRBJ2-5; TRBD2 matches 9 bases. Trimming took 2 bases from V and 5 from J; bases not matched to a gene: 12. Germline values: CDR1 SNHLY, CDR2 FYNNEI. The CDR3 is 17 amino acids. The CDR3 protein is CASSEPSVAGDRETQYF. DNA for the CDR3: TGTGCCAGCAGTGAACCTTCGGTAGCGGGAGATCGGGAGACCCAGTACTTC.

This chain joins TRBV7-2 and TRBJ2-3; no definite D call. This CDR3 has 15 amino acids. Germline V lookup: CDR1 SGHTA, CDR2 FQGNSA. The V gene lost 2 bases and the J gene lost 0 bases, with 9 bases spanning the gap. The CDR3 loop reads CASSLTRLSTDTQYF. The CDR3 DNA follows: TGTGCCAGCAGCTTAACTCGACTTAGCACAGATACGCAGTATTTT.

This sequence joins TRBV18 and TRBJ1-6; 7 bases are shared with TRBD1. The germline V gene has CDR1 KGHSH and CDR2 LQKENI. There are 14 residues in the CDR3. The V segment lost 3 bases and the J segment 7 bases; nucleotides outside the gene matches: 3. The CDR3 loop is CASSPSGQNSPLHF. The CDR3 region has the DNA TGTGCCAGCTCACCCTCGGGACAGAATTCACCCCTCCACTTT. Full variable domain (outside the CDR3, taken from reference TRBV18 and TRBJ1-6): NAGVMQNPRHLVRRRGQEARLRCSPMKGHSHVYWYRQLPEEGLKFMVYLQKENIIDESGMPKERFSAEFPKEGPSILRIQQVVRGDSAAYFCASSPSGQNSPLHFGNGTRLTVT.